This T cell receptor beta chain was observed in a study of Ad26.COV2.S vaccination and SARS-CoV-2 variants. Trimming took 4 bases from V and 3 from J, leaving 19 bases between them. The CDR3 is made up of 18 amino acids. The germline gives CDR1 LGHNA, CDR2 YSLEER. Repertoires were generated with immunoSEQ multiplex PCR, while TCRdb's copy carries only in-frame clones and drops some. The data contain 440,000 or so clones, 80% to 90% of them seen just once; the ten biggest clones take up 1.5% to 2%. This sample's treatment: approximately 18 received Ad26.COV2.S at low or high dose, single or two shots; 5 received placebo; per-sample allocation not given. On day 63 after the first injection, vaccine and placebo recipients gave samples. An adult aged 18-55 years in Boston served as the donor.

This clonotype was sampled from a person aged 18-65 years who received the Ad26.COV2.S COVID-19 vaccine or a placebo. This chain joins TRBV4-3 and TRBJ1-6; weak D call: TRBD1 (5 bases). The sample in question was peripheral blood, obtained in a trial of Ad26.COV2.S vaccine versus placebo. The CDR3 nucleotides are TGCGCCAGCAGCCCCACCCCTCCGGGGCAGCACTATAATTCACCCCTCCACTTT. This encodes CASSPTPPGQHYNSPLHF.